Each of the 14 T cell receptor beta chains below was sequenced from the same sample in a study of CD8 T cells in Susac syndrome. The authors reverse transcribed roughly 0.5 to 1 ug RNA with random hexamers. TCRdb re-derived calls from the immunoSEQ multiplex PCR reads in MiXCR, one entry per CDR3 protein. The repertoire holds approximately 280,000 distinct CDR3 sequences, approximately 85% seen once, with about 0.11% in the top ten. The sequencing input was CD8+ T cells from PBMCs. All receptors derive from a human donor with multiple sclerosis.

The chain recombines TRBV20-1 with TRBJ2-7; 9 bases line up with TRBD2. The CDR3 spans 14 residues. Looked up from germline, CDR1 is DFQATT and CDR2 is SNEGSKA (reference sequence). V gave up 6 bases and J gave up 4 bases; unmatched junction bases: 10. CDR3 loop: CSARQVTSGYEQYF. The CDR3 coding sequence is TGCAGTGCCCGGCAGGTGACTAGCGGATACGAGCAGTACTTC.

The DNA of the CDR3 is TGTGCCAGCAGCCCTCTAGGGGGACGGGGGCCCGATGAGCAGTTCTTC. It codes for CASSPLGGRGPDEQFF. The chain is built from TRBV27 and TRBJ2-1; possibly TRBD1 or TRBD2 for D (6 bases each). V lost 6 bases to trimming and J lost 8 bases, with 23 bases between them. Germline V lookup: CDR1 MNHEY, CDR2 SMNVEV (reference sequence). The CDR3 contains 16 residues.

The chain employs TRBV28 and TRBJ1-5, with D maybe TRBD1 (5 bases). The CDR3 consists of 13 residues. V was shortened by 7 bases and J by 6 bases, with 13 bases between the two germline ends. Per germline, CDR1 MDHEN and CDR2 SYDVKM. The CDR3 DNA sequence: TGTGCCAGCAACGCGGGGGGGAGTCAGCCCCAGCATTTT. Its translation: CASNAGGSQPQHF.

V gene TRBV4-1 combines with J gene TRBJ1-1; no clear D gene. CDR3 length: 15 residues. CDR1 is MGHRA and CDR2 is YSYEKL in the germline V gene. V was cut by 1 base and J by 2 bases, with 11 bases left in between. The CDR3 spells CASSQGQTGNTEAFF. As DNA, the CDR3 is TGCGCCAGCAGCCAAGGGCAGACGGGAAACACTGAAGCTTTCTTT.

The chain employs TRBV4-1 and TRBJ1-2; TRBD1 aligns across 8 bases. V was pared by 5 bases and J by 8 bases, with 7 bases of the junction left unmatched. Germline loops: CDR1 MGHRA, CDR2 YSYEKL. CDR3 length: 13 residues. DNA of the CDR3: TGCGCCAGCAGCGAACAGGGGGGTGAGGGCTACACCTTC. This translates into CASSEQGGEGYTF.

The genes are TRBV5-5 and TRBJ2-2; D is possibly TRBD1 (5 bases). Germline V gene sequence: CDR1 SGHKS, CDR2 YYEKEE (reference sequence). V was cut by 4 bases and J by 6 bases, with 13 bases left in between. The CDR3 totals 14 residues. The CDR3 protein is CASSTQGSPGELFF. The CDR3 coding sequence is TGTGCCAGCAGCACCCAGGGTAGCCCCGGGGAGCTGTTTTTT.

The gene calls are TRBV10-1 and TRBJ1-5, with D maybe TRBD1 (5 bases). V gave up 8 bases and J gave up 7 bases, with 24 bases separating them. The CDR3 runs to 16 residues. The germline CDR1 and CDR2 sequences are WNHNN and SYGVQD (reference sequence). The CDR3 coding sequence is TGCGCCAGCGACTCCGGGGCCAGGGAAGAGGGCCAGCCCCAGCATTTT. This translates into CASDSGAREEGQPQHF.

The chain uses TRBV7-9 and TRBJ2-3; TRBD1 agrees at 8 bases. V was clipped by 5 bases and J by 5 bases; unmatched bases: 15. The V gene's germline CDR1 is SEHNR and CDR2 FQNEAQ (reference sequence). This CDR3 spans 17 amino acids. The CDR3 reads CASSTPDRVREGDTQYF. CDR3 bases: TGTGCCAGCAGCACACCGGACAGGGTCCGAGAGGGAGATACGCAGTATTTT.

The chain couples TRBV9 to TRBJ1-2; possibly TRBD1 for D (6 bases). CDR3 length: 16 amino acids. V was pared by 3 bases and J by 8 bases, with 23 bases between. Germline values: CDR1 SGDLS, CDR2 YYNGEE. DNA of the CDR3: TGTGCCAGCAGCGGACTAACAGGGAGTTTGTTGGTCGGCTACACCTTC. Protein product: CASSGLTGSLLVGYTF.

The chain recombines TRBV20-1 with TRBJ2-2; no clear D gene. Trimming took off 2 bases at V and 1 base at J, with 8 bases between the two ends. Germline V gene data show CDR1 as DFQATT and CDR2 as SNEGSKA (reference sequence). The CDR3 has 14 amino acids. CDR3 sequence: CSARPEWNTGELFF. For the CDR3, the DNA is TGCAGTGCTAGACCTGAGTGGAACACCGGGGAGCTGTTTTTT.

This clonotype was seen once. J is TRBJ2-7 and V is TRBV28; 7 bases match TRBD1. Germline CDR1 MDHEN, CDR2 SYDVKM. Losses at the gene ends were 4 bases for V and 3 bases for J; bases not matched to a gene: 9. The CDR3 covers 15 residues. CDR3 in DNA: TGTGCCAGCAGTTGGGCAGGGGGAAAAGGCTACGAGCAGTACTTC. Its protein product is CASSWAGGKGYEQYF. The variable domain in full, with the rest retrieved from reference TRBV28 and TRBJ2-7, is DVKVTQSSRYLVKRTGEKVFLECVQDMDHENMFWYRQDPGLGLRLIYFSYDVKMKEKGDIPEGYSVSREKKERFSLILESASTNQTSMYLCASSWAGGKGYEQYFGPGTRLTVT.

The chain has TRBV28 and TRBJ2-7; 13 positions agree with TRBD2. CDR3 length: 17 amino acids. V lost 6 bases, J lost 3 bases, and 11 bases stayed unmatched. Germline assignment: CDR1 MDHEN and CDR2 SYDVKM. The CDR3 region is CASSPVHGLAGVYEQYF. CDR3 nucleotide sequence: TGTGCCAGCAGCCCTGTCCACGGACTAGCGGGAGTCTACGAGCAGTACTTC.

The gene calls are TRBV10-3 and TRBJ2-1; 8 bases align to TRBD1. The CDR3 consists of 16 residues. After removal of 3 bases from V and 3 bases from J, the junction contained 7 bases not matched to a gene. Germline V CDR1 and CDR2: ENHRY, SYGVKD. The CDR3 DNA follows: TGTGCCATCAGTGACCGAGACAGGGGCTACTACAATGAGCAGTTCTTC. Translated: CAISDRDRGYYNEQFF.

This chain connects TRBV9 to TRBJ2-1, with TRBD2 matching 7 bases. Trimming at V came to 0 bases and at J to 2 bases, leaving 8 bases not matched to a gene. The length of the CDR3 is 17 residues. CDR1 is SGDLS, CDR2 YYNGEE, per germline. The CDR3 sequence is CASSVDPAGPPYNEQFF. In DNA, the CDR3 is TGTGCCAGCAGCGTAGACCCAGCGGGGCCCCCCTACAATGAGCAGTTCTTC.